Presented here are 23 T cell receptor beta chains from one specimen sequenced in a study of blood T cell repertoires in COVID-19. Libraries were prepared by immunoSEQ multiplex PCR; TCRdb keeps only in-frame clonotypes and omits some of them. The sample gives about 140,000 clones, over 65% of which show up once; about 6% is in the top ten. The sample consisted of PBMCs or T cells enriched from blood (not recorded which). These receptors came from a woman between 50 and 59 years old who had recovered from COVID-19.

In its sample, this clone was seen once. This sequence joins TRBV30 and TRBJ2-7; 8 bases are a match to TRBD1. Per germline, CDR1 GTSNPN and CDR2 SVGIG (reference sequence). This CDR3 region has 13 residues. J gave up 3 bases and V 4 bases, and 5 bases lay outside the gene matches. Here the CDR3 DNA reads TGTGCCTGGAAACAGGGGGGCGGCTACGAGCAGTACTTC. The encoded protein is CAWKQGGGYEQYF.

The chain uses TRBV19 and TRBJ2-3; 12 nucleotides line up with TRBD2. Unmatched junction bases numbered 7, after V lost 4 bases and J lost 5 bases. There are 16 residues in the CDR3. Germline V gene data show CDR1 as LNHDA and CDR2 as SQIVND (reference sequence). The CDR3 sequence is CASSKASGGARDTQYF. CDR3 coding DNA: TGTGCCAGTAGTAAAGCTAGCGGGGGGGCCAGAGATACGCAGTATTTT.

This chain uses TRBV5-1 with TRBJ1-2, with no clear D. The V end lost 1 base, the J end lost 4 bases, and 14 bases lay between the germline ends. From germline, CDR1 is SGHRS and CDR2 YFSETQ. This CDR3 has 15 amino acids. The CDR3 DNA is TGCGCCAGCAGCTTGACTGGGGAGCGATTCTATGGCTACACCTTC. Amino acid sequence: CASSLTGERFYGYTF.

The rearrangement links TRBV29-1 to TRBJ1-1; the D is unclear. The V gene lost 2 bases and the J gene lost 2 bases, with 15 bases spanning the gap. This CDR3 contains 15 residues. Germline V gene sequence: CDR1 SQVTM, CDR2 ANQGSEA. CDR3 nucleotides: TGCAGCGTTGAAACGTCCTTGACGGGAAACACTGAAGCTTTCTTT. Amino acids: CSVETSLTGNTEAFF. The variable domain in full, completed from reference TRBV29-1 and TRBJ1-1, reads SAVISQKPSRDICQRGTSLTIQCQVDSQVTMMFWYRQQPGQSLTLIATANQGSEATYESGFVIDKFPISRPNLTFSTLTVSNMSPEDSSIYLCSVETSLTGNTEAFFGQGTRLTVV.

This clone was seen once. The chain has TRBV25-1 and TRBJ2-5, with TRBD1 as a possible D gene (6 bases). Trimming removed 5 bases from V and 9 bases from J, with 19 bases in between. This CDR3 has 14 residues. The germline gives CDR1 MGHDK, CDR2 SYGVNS. The CDR3 sequence: CASSRYTVPGAQYF. The CDR3 DNA sequence: TGTGCCAGCAGTCGGTACACTGTCCCAGGGGCCCAGTACTTC.

This chain joins TRBV28 and TRBJ2-1; 8 bases line up with TRBD2. Per germline, CDR1 MDHEN and CDR2 SYDVKM. J gave up 8 bases and V 7 bases, and 10 bases lay outside the gene matches. This CDR3 spans 14 amino acids. CDR3 region: CASTPGGGRDEQFF. DNA for the CDR3: TGTGCCAGCACCCCGGGGGGGGGTAGGGATGAGCAGTTCTTC.

This chain connects TRBV12-3 or TRBV12-4 to TRBJ1-5; TRBD1 agrees at 7 bases. The CDR3 totals 13 residues. V lost 10 bases, J lost 3 bases, and 6 bases stayed unmatched. CDR3 in amino acids: CANGDRANQPQHF. CDR3 in DNA: TGTGCCAACGGCGACAGGGCCAATCAGCCCCAGCATTTT.

The rearrangement links TRBV11-2 to TRBJ2-4; 7 positions match TRBD1. With 5 bases clipped from V and 7 bases from J, the junction kept 5 bases outside the gene matches. This CDR3 is 13 amino acids long. From germline, CDR1 is SGHAT and CDR2 FQNNGV. CDR3 residues: CASSGDRANIQYF. The DNA of the CDR3 is TGTGCCAGCAGCGGTGACAGGGCGAACATTCAGTACTTC.

The chain is built from TRBV10-2 and TRBJ2-5; 8 nucleotides align to TRBD2. The CDR3 has 15 amino acids. Germline V CDR1 and CDR2: WSHSY, SAAADI. The V gene end was trimmed by 6 bases and the J gene end by 7 bases; junction bases not matched to a gene: 13. The CDR3 nucleotides are TGCGCCAGCAGGGATAGCGGGGCAATTGGGGGGACCCAGTACTTC. Translation gives CASRDSGAIGGTQYF.

The chain joins TRBV25-1 to TRBJ1-2, with a possible D match to TRBD1 (5 bases). CDR3 length: 14 residues. Germline V gene lookup returns CDR1 MGHDK and CDR2 SYGVNS. Trimming took off 3 bases at V and 4 bases at J, with 12 bases between the two ends. The CDR3 reads CASSEVGQGYGYTF. The CDR3, as DNA: TGTGCCAGCAGTGAGGTGGGGCAGGGCTATGGCTACACCTTC.

The chain recombines TRBV29-1 with TRBJ1-1, with D possibly TRBD1 on 5 matching bases. The CDR3 is 13 amino acids. The V end lost 8 bases, the J end lost 0 bases, and 13 bases lay between the germline ends. Germline CDR1 reads SQVTM; CDR2 reads ANQGSEA. In DNA form, the CDR3 reads TGCAGCACCACGGGGGGGTTGAACACTGAAGCTTTCTTT. Protein sequence: CSTTGGLNTEAFF.

The chain recombines TRBV19 with TRBJ1-5; weak D call: TRBD1 (6 bases). Trimming removed 3 bases at V and 0 bases at J, with 12 bases between. The CDR3 loop spans 16 amino acids. From germline, CDR1 is LNHDA and CDR2 SQIVND (reference sequence). The CDR3 sequence: CASSMYVGGSNQPQHF. In DNA, the CDR3 is TGTGCCAGTAGTATGTATGTAGGGGGTAGCAATCAGCCCCAGCATTTT.

This clone was counted a few times. The chain joins TRBV5-1 to TRBJ2-3; 10 positions match TRBD2. This CDR3 comprises 16 residues. CDR1 is SGHRS and CDR2 is YFSETQ in the germline V gene. V shed 1 base and J 4 bases; nucleotides not matched to a gene: 6. The chain's CDR3 is CASSLYLAGDPDTQYF. The CDR3 DNA reads TGCGCCAGCAGCTTGTACCTAGCGGGGGACCCAGATACGCAGTATTTT. Full variable domain (rest looked up from reference TRBV5-1 and TRBJ2-3): KAGVTQTPRYLIKTRGQQVTLSCSPISGHRSVSWYQQTPGQGLQFLFEYFSETQRNKGNFPGRFSGRQFSNSRSEMNVSTLELGDSALYLCASSLYLAGDPDTQYFGPGTRLTVL.

This chain links TRBV5-6 with TRBJ1-1; D remains unclear. Trimming shortened V by 0 bases and J by 1 base, and 13 bases separated the two germline ends. The germline CDR1 and CDR2 sequences are SGHDT and YYEEEE. The CDR3 consists of 16 residues. Written as DNA, the CDR3 is TGTGCCAGCAGCTTGGCGGGGAGACTACAGAACACTGAAGCTTTCTTT. Translated, it gives CASSLAGRLQNTEAFF.

Concerning this clone itself: The DNA is left out, because the CDR3 cannot be placed on it with certainty; the CDR3 is given as TCRdb lists it. The chain recombines TRBV4-1 with TRBJ2-5; the table's D call, TRBD2, was not checked against the DNA. Germline loops: CDR1 MGHRA, CDR2 YSYEKL. The CDR3 length equals 16 residues, ends included. CDR3 amino acids: CASSQGPQYFGKTQYF.

The chain uses TRBV6-1 and TRBJ1-6; D perhaps matches TRBD1 (5 bases). The CDR3 is 14 residues long. V lost 3 bases, J lost 10 bases, and 13 bases lay in between. Germline CDR1 MNHNS, CDR2 SASEGT. CDR3 nucleotides: TGTGCCAGCAGTGAGTTGCAGGGAAGGTCACCCCTCCACTTT. It is translated as CASSELQGRSPLHF.

This clone appeared a few times. The CDR3 DNA follows: TGTGCCAGCAGCTTGGACAGGGGGCAGGGCAATCAGCCCCAGCATTTT. This gives the protein CASSLDRGQGNQPQHF. The genes are TRBV4-2 and TRBJ1-5; 11 bases map to TRBD1. V shed 5 bases and J 2 bases; nucleotides not matched to a gene: 5. Germline values: CDR1 LGHNA, CDR2 YNFKEQ. The CDR3 has 16 residues.

CDR3 region: CASHESGENIQYF. The CDR3 DNA is TGTGCCAGCCACGAGTCAGGGGAAAACATTCAGTACTTC. The V and J genes are TRBV28 and TRBJ2-4; TRBD1 is a possible D gene (6 bases). CDR3 length equals 13 residues. Between the trimmed V and J ends, which lost 8 bases and 5 bases, there was a span of 13 bases. Germline-derived CDR1 and CDR2 are MDHEN and SYDVKM.

The chain combines TRBV18 with TRBJ1-5, with TRBD1 as a possible D gene (5 bases). This CDR3 spans 15 amino acids. V was trimmed by 6 bases and J by 0 bases, leaving 12 bases between them. Germline V gene sequence: CDR1 KGHSH, CDR2 LQKENI. Here the CDR3 reads CASSQGWYSNQPQHF. The CDR3, as DNA: TGTGCCAGCTCTCAGGGTTGGTATAGCAATCAGCCCCAGCATTTT.

The chain joins TRBV27 to TRBJ2-5, with TRBD1 as a possible D gene (5 bases). CDR3 length: 15 residues. The germline V gene encodes CDR1 MNHEY and CDR2 SMNVEV (reference sequence). V gave up 3 bases and J gave up 2 bases, with 13 bases separating them. CDR3 sequence: CASSFLGRVQETQYF. As DNA, the CDR3 is TGTGCCAGCAGTTTTTTAGGCAGGGTTCAAGAGACCCAGTACTTC.

The CDR3 DNA reads TGTGCCAGCAGCTTAGCCCAGGGGGCTGATGGCTACACCTTC. This codes for CASSLAQGADGYTF. The chain carries TRBV7-2 and TRBJ1-2, with 8 nucleotides matching TRBD1. After removal of 0 bases from V and 6 bases from J, the junction contained 3 bases not matched to a gene. The CDR3 is 14 amino acids. CDR1 is SGHTA and CDR2 is FQGNSA in the germline V gene.

This clone was seen more than once but under ten times. The chain links TRBV5-4 to TRBJ1-6; maybe TRBD1 (5 bases). Looked up from germline, CDR1 is SGHNT and CDR2 is YYREEE (reference sequence). V lost 1 base and J lost 9, with 11 bases in between. The CDR3 is 14 residues long. The DNA for the CDR3 is TGTGCCAGCAGCTTGAAGAAGGGGCTTTCACCCCTCCACTTT. Translated, it gives CASSLKKGLSPLHF.

The rearrangement joins TRBV6-5 to TRBJ1-4, with TRBD1 as a possible D gene (6 bases). The CDR3 is 13 residues long. Looked up from germline, CDR1 is MNHEY and CDR2 is SVGAGI. The ends were cut back, 9 bases at V and 2 bases at J, with 10 bases in the middle. CDR3 protein: CASYTGTNEKLFF. The CDR3 region has the DNA TGTGCCAGTTATACAGGGACTAATGAAAAACTGTTTTTT.